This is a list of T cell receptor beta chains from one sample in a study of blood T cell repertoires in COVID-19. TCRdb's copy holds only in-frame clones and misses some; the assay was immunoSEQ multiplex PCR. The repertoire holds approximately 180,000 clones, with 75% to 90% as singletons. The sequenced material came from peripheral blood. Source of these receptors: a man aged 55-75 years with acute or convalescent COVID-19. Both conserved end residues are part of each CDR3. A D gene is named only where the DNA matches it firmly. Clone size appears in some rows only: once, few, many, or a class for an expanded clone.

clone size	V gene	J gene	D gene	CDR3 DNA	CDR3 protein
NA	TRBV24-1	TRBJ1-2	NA	TGTGCCACCAGTGTGTTAAGGGGCGCGGACTATGGCTACACCTTC	CATSVLRGADYGYTF
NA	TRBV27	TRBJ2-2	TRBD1	TGTGCCAGCAGAGCACAGGGGACGAACACCGGGGAGCTGTTTTTT	CASRAQGTNTGELFF
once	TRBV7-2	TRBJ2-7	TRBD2	TGTGCCAGCAATCCCGGGACTAGCGGGTGGTACGAGCAGTACTTC	CASNPGTSGWYEQYF
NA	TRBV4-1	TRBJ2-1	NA	TGCGCCAGCAGCTCTAGCGAATCCTACAATGAGCAGTTCTTC	CASSSSESYNEQFF
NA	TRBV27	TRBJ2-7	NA	TGTGCCAGCAGACGCGACAGTGGCAGGGGAAACTACGAGCAGTACTTC	CASRRDSGRGNYEQYF
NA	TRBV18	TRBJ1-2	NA	TGTGCCAGCTCACCACAGATTGGTGCGGAATATGGCTACACCTTC	CASSPQIGAEYGYTF
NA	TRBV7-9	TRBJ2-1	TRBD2	TGTGCCAGCAGCTTAAACGGGGCTAGCGGGAGTAACAATGAGCAGTTCTTC	CASSLNGASGSNNEQFF
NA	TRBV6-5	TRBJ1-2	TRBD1	TGTGCCAGCAGAAGTACAGGGGGCGGTGGCTACACCTTC	CASRSTGGGGYTF
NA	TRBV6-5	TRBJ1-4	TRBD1	TGTGCCAGCACCCAAGACAGGGGTCGTGAAAAACTGTTTTTT	CASTQDRGREKLFF
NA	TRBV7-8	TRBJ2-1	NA	TGTGCCAGCAGCTGGGACACTTACAATGAGCAGTTCTTC	CASSWDTYNEQFF
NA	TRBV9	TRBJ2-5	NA	TGTGCCAGCAGCGTAGCCCTCGAAGAGACCCAGTACTTC	CASSVALEETQYF
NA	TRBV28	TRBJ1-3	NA	TGTGCCAGCAGTTTCCAGGGCTTAACTGGAAACACCATATATTTT	CASSFQGLTGNTIYF
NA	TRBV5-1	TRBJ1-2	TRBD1	TGCGCCAGCAGCGGAGGATCTACAGGGGGTGAGGGCTACACCTTC	CASSGGSTGGEGYTF
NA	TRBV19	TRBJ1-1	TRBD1	TGTGCCAGTAGTATACAGGGGGTGAAAACTGAAGCTTTCTTT	CASSIQGVKTEAFF
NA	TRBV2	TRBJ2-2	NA	TGTGCCAGCAGCGGGAGCAATTCTGCCGGGGAGCTGTTTTTT	CASSGSNSAGELFF
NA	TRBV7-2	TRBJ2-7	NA	TGTGCCAGCAGGGGGGGACTGGGCGAGCAGTACTTC	CASRGGLGEQYF
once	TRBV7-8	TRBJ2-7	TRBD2	TGTGCCAGCACCCGAGAGGTTAGCGGGTCTCACGAGCAGTACTTC	CASTREVSGSHEQYF